These T cell receptor beta chains were read from a single sample in a study of shared T cell receptors in the human thymus. Profiling relied on immunoSEQ multiplex PCR, and the TCRdb table lists in-frame clones only, not all of them. The data show around 730,000 clones, approximately 85% seen once. This sample also belongs to another study, concerning human thymus T cells.

Sequencing used thymocytes. These receptors came from a girl under three years old with a congenital heart defect. The CDR3 runs from the conserved cysteine through the conserved F or W. The order of the fields is CDR3 length, D gene, V gene, clone size, J gene, CDR3 DNA, CDR3 protein. A D gene is named only where the DNA matches it firmly. The size field is filled for only some rows; it gives once, few, many or a size class.

>14|-|TRBV11-2|-|TRBJ1-2
TGTGCCAGCAGCCCGGGAGGCAGGTCGTATGGCTACACCTTC
CASSPGGRSYGYTF
>15|-|TRBV9|-|TRBJ1-2
TGTGCCAGCAGCCCAAGCGGTACAGCAAACTATGGCTACACCTTC
CASSPSGTANYGYTF
>16|-|TRBV5-6|-|TRBJ2-7
TGTGCCAGCAGCTTATTCCCGACAGGTTTCTCCTACGAGCAGTACTTC
CASSLFPTGFSYEQYF
>13|TRBD2|TRBV2|once|TRBJ2-7
TGTGCCAGCCGGGGGGGATCTACTAACGAGCAGTACTTC
CASRGGSTNEQYF
>16|-|TRBV5-6|-|TRBJ1-3
TGTGCCAGCAGCTTAGGTTCCAGGGCCGCTGGAAACACCATATATTTT
CASSLGSRAAGNTIYF
>17|TRBD1|TRBV5-1|-|TRBJ1-1
TGCGCCAGCAGCTTGGGACAGGGGCCGGAGATGAGCACTGAAGCTTTCTTT
CASSLGQGPEMSTEAFF
>17|TRBD2|TRBV6-1|-|TRBJ2-1
TGTGCCAGCAGTGAATGCCGCTCAGCGGGGGGGTTCGATGAGCAGTTCTTC
CASSECRSAGGFDEQFF
>14|-|TRBV5-1|-|TRBJ1-3
TGCGCCAGCAGCTTCAACGGGGGAGGAAACACCATATATTTT
CASSFNGGGNTIYF
>13|-|TRBV6-5|-|TRBJ1-6
TGTGCCAGCACCCGCGGTTATAATTCACCCCTCCACTTT
CASTRGYNSPLHF
>18|TRBD2|TRBV18|-|TRBJ2-1
TGTGCCAGCTCACCACCGGTAAGCGGGGGGACCCACTACAATGAGCAGTTCTTC
CASSPPVSGGTHYNEQFF
>15|TRBD1|TRBV10-3|-|TRBJ1-1
TGTGCCACAGGACAGGGGGTTGATGGGGGCACTGAAGCTTTCTTT
CATGQGVDGGTEAFF
>18|TRBD2|TRBV28|-|TRBJ2-1
TGTGCCAGCAGTTTCGGGAATGGGCTAGCGGGGGGGCAAAATGAGCAGTTCTTC
CASSFGNGLAGGQNEQFF
>17|-|TRBV5-1|few|TRBJ1-1
TGCGCCAGCAGCTTGGGTCTTACAAGGAGTCCAAACACTGAAGCTTTCTTT
CASSLGLTRSPNTEAFF
>16|-|TRBV14|-|TRBJ1-1
TGTGCCAGCAGCCAAGAAAATCCCAGGGGGAACACTGAAGCTTTCTTT
CASSQENPRGNTEAFF
>15|TRBD2|TRBV6-1|few|TRBJ2-1
TGTGCCAGCAGTGAAGTTGAGCGGGGCCCGAATGAGCAGTTCTTC
CASSEVERGPNEQFF
>15|TRBD1|TRBV11-2|once|TRBJ1-1
TGTGCCAGCAGCCTCCGGGACAGGGGGCTCCATGAAGCTTTCTTT
CASSLRDRGLHEAFF
>15|-|TRBV18|-|TRBJ1-5
TGTGCCAGCTCACCGGGGACTCGCCGCAATCAGCCCCAGCATTTT
CASSPGTRRNQPQHF
>10|-|TRBV20-1|few|TRBJ2-5
TGCAGTGCCAATACAGAGGGCACTAACTTC
CSANTEGTNF
>21|TRBD2|TRBV14|-|TRBJ2-1
TGTGCCAGCAGCCATCCTCCGCGTCGGCTAGCGGGGGGGAGCTCCTACAATGAGCAGTTCTTC
CASSHPPRRLAGGSSYNEQFF
>20|TRBD2|TRBV7-8|-|TRBJ2-1
TGTGCCAGCAGCAGGGATCTAGCGGGGGCCCTCCACCGCTCCTACAATGAGCAGTTCTTC
CASSRDLAGALHRSYNEQFF
>15|TRBD2|TRBV28|-|TRBJ2-3
TGTGCCAGCAGTGCCACTAGCGGTTACACAGATACGCAGTATTTT
CASSATSGYTDTQYF
>13|-|TRBV4-3|-|TRBJ2-1
TGCGCCAGCAGCCAAGAATTACAACAGATGCAGTTCTTC
CASSQELQQMQFF
>13|-|TRBV30|once|TRBJ1-2
TGTGCCTGCGGAGACAGAACATTCTATGGCTACACCTTC
CACGDRTFYGYTF
>16|TRBD2|TRBV9|once|TRBJ2-1
TGTGCCAGCAGCGTGGAGCTAGCGGGGGCCCACAATGAGCAGTTCTTC
CASSVELAGAHNEQFF
>16|TRBD2|TRBV14|once|TRBJ2-2
TGTGCCAGCAGCCACCAAAGCGGGGGGGAATCCGGGGAGCTGTTTTTT
CASSHQSGGESGELFF